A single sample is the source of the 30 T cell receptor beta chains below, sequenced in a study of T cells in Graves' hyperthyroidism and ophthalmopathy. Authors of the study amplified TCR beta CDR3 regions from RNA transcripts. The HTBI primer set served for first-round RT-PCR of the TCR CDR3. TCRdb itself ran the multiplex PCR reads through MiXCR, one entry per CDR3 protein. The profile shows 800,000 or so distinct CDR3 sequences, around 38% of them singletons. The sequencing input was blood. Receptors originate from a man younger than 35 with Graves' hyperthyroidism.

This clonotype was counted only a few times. The CDR3 spells CASSYWRQPNTGELFF. The CDR3 DNA reads as TGTGCCAGCAGTTACTGGAGGCAGCCGAACACCGGGGAGCTGTTTTTT. This chain links TRBV6-5 with TRBJ2-2; maybe TRBD2 (5 bases). Germline V lookup: CDR1 MNHEY, CDR2 SVGAGI. This CDR3 spans 16 amino acids. V was pared by 1 base and J by 0 bases, with 9 bases between.

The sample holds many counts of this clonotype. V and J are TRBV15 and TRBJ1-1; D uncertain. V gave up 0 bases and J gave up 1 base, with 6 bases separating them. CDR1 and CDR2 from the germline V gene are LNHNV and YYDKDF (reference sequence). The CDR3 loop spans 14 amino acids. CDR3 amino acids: CATSRDPGNTEAFF. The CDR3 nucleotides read TGTGCCACCAGCAGAGATCCAGGGAACACTGAAGCTTTCTTT.

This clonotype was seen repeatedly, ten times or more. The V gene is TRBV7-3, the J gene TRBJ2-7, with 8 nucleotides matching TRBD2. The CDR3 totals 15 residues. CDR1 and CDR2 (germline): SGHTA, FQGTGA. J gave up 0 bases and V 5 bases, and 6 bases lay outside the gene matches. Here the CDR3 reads CASSITSGASYEQYF. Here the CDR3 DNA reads TGTGCCAGCAGCATTACTAGCGGAGCCTCCTACGAGCAGTACTTC.

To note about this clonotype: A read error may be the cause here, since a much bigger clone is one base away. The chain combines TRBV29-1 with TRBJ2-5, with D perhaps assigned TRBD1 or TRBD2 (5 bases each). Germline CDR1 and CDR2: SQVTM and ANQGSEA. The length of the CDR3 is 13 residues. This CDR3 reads CSIERDLQETQYF. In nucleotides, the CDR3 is TGCAGCATTGAGAGGGACCTCCAAGAGACCCAGTACTTC.

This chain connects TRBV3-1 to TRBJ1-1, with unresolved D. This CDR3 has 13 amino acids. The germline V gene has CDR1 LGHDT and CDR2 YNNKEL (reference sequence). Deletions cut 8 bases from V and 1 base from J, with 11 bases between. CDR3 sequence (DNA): TGTGCCAGCCAGGAGTGGGAGAACACTGAAGCTTTCTTT. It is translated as CASQEWENTEAFF. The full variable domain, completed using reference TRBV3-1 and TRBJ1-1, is DTAVSQTPKYLVTQMGNDKSIKCEQNLGHDTMYWYKQDSKKFLKIMFSYNNKELIINETVPNRFSPKSPDKAHLNLHINSLELGDSAVYFCASQEWENTEAFFGQGTRLTVV.

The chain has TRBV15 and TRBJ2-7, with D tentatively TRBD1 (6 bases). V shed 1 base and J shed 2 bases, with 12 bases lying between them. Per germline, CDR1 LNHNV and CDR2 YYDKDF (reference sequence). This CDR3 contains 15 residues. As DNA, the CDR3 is TGTGCCACCAGCAGAGGACCGGACAGTCCCTACGAGCAGTACTTC. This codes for CATSRGPDSPYEQYF.

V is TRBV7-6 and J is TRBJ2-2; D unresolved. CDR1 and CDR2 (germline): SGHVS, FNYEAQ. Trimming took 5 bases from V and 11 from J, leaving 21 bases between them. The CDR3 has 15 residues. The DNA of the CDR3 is TGTGCCAGCAGCCAAGATGTGCAGCTTGGTCCAGAGCTGTTTTTT. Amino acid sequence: CASSQDVQLGPELFF.

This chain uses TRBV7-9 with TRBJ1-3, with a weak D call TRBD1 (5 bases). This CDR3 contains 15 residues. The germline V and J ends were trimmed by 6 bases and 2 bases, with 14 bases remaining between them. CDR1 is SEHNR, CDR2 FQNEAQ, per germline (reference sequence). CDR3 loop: CASSFEGSPGNTIYF. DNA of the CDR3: TGTGCCAGCAGTTTCGAGGGGAGTCCTGGAAACACCATATATTTT.

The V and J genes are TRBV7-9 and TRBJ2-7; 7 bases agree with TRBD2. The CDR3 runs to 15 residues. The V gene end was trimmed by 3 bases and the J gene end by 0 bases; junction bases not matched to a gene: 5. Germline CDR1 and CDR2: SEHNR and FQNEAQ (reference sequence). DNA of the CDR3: TGTGCCAGCAGCTTGGAGCGGGGAAGCTCCTACGAGCAGTACTTC. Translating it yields CASSLERGSSYEQYF. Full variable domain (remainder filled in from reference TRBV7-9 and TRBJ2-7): DTGVSQNPRHKITKRGQNVTFRCDPISEHNRLYWYRQTLGQGPEFLTYFQNEAQLEKSRLLSDRFSAERPKGSFSTLEIQRTEQGDSAMYLCASSLERGSSYEQYFGPGTRLTVT.

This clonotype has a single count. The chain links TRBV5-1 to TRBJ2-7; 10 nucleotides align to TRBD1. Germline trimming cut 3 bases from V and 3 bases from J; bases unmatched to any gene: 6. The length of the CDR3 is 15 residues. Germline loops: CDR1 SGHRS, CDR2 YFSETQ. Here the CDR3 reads CASSSFDRGLYEQYF. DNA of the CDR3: TGCGCCAGCAGCTCCTTCGACAGGGGGCTCTACGAGCAGTACTTC.

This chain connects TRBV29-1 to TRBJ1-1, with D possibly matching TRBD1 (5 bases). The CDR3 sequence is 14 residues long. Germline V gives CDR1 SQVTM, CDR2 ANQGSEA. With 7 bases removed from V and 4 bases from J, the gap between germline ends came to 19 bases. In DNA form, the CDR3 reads TGCAGCGCCTGGGACGGGGTGGGGAGCACTGAAGCTTTCTTT. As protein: CSAWDGVGSTEAFF.

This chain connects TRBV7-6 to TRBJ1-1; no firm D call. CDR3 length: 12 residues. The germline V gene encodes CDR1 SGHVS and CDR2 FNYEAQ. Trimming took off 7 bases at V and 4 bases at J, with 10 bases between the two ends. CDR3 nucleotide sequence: TGTGCCAGCACCTCCCCGGCCACTGAAGCTTTCTTT. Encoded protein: CASTSPATEAFF.

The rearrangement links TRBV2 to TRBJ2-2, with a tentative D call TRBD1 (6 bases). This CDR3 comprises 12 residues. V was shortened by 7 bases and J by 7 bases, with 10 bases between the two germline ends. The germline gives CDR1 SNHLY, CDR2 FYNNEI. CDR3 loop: CASIEDSGELFF. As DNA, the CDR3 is TGTGCCAGCATCGAGGACAGCGGGGAGCTGTTTTTT.

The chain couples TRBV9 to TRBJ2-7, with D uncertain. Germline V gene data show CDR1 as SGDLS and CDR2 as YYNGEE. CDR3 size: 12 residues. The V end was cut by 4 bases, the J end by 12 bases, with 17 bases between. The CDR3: CASSLDPGRTYF. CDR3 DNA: TGTGCCAGCAGCTTAGATCCCGGACGAACGTACTTC.

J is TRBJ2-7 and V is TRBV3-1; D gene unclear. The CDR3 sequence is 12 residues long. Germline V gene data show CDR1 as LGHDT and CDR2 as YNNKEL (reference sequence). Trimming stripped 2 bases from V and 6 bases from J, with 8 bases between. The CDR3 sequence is CASSQSHSEQYF. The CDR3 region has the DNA TGTGCCAGCAGCCAATCCCACAGCGAGCAGTACTTC.

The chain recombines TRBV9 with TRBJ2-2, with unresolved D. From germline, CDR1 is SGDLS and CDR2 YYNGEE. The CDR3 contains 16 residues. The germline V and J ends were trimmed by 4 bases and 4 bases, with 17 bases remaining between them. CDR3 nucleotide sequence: TGTGCCAGCAGCCAATACAATGGGGTTTCCACCGGGGAGCTGTTTTTT. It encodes CASSQYNGVSTGELFF.

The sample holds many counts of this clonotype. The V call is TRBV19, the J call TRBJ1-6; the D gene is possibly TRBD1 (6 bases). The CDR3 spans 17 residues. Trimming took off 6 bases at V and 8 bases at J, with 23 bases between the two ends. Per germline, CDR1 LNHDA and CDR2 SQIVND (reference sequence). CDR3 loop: CASRERGWGRTDSPLHF. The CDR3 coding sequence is TGTGCCAGTAGAGAGAGGGGGTGGGGAAGAACTGATTCACCCCTCCACTTT.

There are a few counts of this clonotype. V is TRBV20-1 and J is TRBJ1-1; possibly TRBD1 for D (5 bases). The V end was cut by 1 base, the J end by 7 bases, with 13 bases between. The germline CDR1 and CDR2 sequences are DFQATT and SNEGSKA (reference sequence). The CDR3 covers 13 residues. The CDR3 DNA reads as TGCAGTGCTAGAGCCGGGGGGTTCAGTGAAGCTTTCTTT. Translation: CSARAGGFSEAFF.

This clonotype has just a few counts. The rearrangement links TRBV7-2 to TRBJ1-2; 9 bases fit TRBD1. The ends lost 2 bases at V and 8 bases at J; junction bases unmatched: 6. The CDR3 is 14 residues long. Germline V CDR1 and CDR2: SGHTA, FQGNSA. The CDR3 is CASSLTRTGAGYTF. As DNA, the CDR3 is TGTGCCAGCAGCTTAACTAGGACAGGGGCCGGCTACACCTTC.

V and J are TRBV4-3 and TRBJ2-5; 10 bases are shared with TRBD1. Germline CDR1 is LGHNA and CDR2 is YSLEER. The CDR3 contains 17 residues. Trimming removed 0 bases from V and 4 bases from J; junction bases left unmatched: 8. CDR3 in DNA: TGCGCCAGCAGCCAAGATCCGGGAGGGGACAGGGGAGAGACCCAGTACTTC. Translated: CASSQDPGGDRGETQYF.

The CDR3, as DNA: TGCAGCGTCAACAAAGGGGGTACTGAAGCTTTCTTT. It codes for CSVNKGGTEAFF. V gene TRBV29-1 combines with J gene TRBJ1-1; the D gene is possibly TRBD1 (6 bases). Trimming took off 6 bases at V and 5 bases at J, with 13 bases between the two ends. The CDR3 runs 12 residues. Germline values: CDR1 SQVTM, CDR2 ANQGSEA.

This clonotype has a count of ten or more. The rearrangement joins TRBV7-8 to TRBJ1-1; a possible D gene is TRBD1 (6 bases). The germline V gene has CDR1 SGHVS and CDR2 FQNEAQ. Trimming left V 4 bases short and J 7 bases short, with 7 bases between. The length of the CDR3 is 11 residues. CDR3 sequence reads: CASSSGVEAFF. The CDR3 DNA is TGTGCCAGCAGCTCAGGGGTTGAAGCTTTCTTT.

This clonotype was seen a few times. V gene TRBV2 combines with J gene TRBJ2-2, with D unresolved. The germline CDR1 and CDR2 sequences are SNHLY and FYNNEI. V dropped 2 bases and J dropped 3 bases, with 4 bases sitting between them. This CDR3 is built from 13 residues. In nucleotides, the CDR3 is TGTGCCAGCAGTGAAAGGTACACCGGGGAGCTGTTTTTT. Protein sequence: CASSERYTGELFF.

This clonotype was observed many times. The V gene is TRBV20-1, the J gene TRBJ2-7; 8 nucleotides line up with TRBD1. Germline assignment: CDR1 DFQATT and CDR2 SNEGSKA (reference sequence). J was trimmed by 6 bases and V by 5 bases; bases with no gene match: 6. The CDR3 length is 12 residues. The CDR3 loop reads CSAGRGTGEQYF. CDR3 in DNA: TGCAGTGCTGGACGAGGGACAGGCGAGCAGTACTTC.

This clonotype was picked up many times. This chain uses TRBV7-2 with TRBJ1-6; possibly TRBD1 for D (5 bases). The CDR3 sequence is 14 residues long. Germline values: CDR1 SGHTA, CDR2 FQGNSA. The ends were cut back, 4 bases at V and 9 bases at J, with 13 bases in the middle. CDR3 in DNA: TGTGCCAGCAGCTCAAAGGCAGGGAGTTCACCCCTCCACTTT. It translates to CASSSKAGSSPLHF.

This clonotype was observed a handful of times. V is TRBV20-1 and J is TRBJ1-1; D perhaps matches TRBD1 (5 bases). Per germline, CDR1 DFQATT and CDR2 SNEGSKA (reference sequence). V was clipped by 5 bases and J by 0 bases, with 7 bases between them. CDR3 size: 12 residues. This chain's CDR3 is CSAQGLNTEAFF. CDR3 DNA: TGCAGTGCTCAGGGCCTGAACACTGAAGCTTTCTTT.

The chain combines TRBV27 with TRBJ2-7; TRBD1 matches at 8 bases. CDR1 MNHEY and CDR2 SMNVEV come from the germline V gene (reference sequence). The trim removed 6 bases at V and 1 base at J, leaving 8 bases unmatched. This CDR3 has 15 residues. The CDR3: CASRDLDRASYEQYF. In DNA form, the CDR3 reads TGTGCCAGCAGGGATTTGGACAGGGCATCCTACGAGCAGTACTTC.

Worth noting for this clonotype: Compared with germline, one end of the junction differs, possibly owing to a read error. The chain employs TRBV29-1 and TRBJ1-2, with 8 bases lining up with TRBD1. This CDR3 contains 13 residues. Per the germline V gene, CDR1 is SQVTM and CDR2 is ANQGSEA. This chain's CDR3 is CSVEGTGNCGYTF. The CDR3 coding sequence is TGCAGCGTTGAAGGGACAGGGAACTGTGGCTACACCTTC.

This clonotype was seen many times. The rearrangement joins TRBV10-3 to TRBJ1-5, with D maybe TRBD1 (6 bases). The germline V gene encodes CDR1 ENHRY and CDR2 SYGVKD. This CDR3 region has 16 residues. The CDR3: CSPSPSGDYSNQPQHF. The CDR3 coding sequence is TGTTCTCCATCACCATCAGGGGACTATAGCAATCAGCCCCAGCATTTT.

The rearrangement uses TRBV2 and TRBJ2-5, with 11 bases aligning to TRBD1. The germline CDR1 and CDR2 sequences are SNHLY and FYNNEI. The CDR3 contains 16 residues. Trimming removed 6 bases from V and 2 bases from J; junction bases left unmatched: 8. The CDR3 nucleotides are TGTGCCAGCAGCCAAGAGGACAGGGGGCCGCAAGAGACCCAGTACTTC. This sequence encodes CASSQEDRGPQETQYF.